Presented here are 24 T cell receptor beta chains from one specimen sequenced in a study of T cells in Graves' hyperthyroidism and ophthalmopathy. Amplified TCR beta CDR3 regions came from RNA transcripts. First-round RT-PCR of the TCR CDR3 relied on the HTBI primer set. TCRdb re-analysed the multiplex PCR reads in MiXCR, keeping a single row per CDR3 protein. The data contain 450,000 to 650,000 distinct CDR3 sequences, 11% to 15% of them singletons. The sample comprised blood. These receptors were obtained from a woman aged 18-30 years with Graves' ophthalmopathy.

On this clonotype itself: A much bigger clone sits one base away, suggesting this may be a read error. The chain uses TRBV7-9 and TRBJ2-1; TRBD1 matches at 8 bases. Germline V gene sequence: CDR1 SEHNR, CDR2 FQNEAQ (reference sequence). This CDR3 comprises 16 residues. The CDR3 sequence: CASSSSRDRRNNEQLF. CDR3 coding DNA: TGTGCCAGCAGCTCGAGCCGGGACAGGAGAAACAATGAGCAGCTCTTC.

This clonotype appeared a few times. The chain uses TRBV9 and TRBJ2-3; 12 bases are a match to TRBD2. J was trimmed by 1 base and V by 3 bases; bases with no gene match: 6. This CDR3 region has 17 residues. Germline-derived CDR1 and CDR2 are SGDLS and YYNGEE. CDR3 nucleotides: TGTGCCAGCAGCGGACTAGCGGGAGCTCTGGGCACAGATACGCAGTATTTT. Translated, it gives CASSGLAGALGTDTQYF.

Note on this clonotype: A clone one base away is much larger, so this may be a read error. The chain combines TRBV2 with TRBJ2-7, with 7 nucleotides matching TRBD1. J was trimmed by 2 bases and V by 6 bases; bases with no gene match: 7. The CDR3 has 14 residues. Germline lookup yields CDR1 SNHLY and CDR2 FYNNEI. The CDR3 is CASRRDSSPYEQYF. For the CDR3, the DNA is TGTGCCAGCAGGAGGGACAGCAGCCCCTACGAGCAGTACTTC.

This clonotype was found many times. The V and J genes are TRBV28 and TRBJ1-2; 8 nucleotides agree with TRBD1. The CDR3 consists of 17 residues. The V and J ends lost 3 bases and 5 bases, in that order; junction bases with no gene match: 14. Germline CDR1 is MDHEN and CDR2 is SYDVKM. CDR3 in amino acids: CASSFRGRDRISYGYTF. CDR3 nucleotides: TGTGCCAGCAGTTTTCGGGGGCGGGACAGGATATCATATGGCTACACCTTC.

This clonotype was observed at least ten times. This chain joins TRBV2 and TRBJ2-7; D possibly corresponds to TRBD2 (5 bases). The CDR3 totals 15 residues. With 10 bases removed from V and 0 bases from J, the gap between germline ends came to 19 bases. Germline CDR1 reads SNHLY; CDR2 reads FYNNEI. This CDR3 is CATKKQEVSSYEQYF. DNA for the CDR3: TGTGCCACCAAAAAGCAGGAGGTCAGCTCCTACGAGCAGTACTTC.

This clonotype was found a few times. The V call is TRBV20-1, the J call TRBJ2-4; 13 bases match TRBD2. Trimming took 1 base from V and 0 from J; bases not matched to a gene: 6. The CDR3 covers 18 residues. Germline CDR1 is DFQATT and CDR2 is SNEGSKA (reference sequence). The CDR3 region has the DNA TGCAGTGCTAGAGGACTAGCGGGAGGACTCTTAGCCAAAAACATTCAGTACTTC. This translates into CSARGLAGGLLAKNIQYF.

The chain is built from TRBV6-1 and TRBJ1-3, with a possible D match to TRBD1 (5 bases). CDR3 size: 13 residues. Between the trimmed V and J ends, which lost 5 bases and 1 base, there was a span of 6 bases. Germline V gene lookup returns CDR1 MNHNS and CDR2 SASEGT. The CDR3 region has the DNA TGTGCCAGCAGTACAGGTTCTGGAAACACCATATATTTT. Encoded protein: CASSTGSGNTIYF.

This clonotype was counted between two and nine times. The chain is built from TRBV28 and TRBJ1-2; 11 bases are a match to TRBD1. Germline trimming cut 5 bases from V and 5 bases from J; bases unmatched to any gene: 7. CDR1 and CDR2 from the germline V gene are MDHEN and SYDVKM. This CDR3 is 15 amino acids long. CDR3 region: CASSKSGTGGYGYTF. In nucleotides, the CDR3 is TGTGCCAGCAGTAAATCCGGGACAGGGGGGTATGGCTACACCTTC.

This clonotype was counted at least ten times. The rearrangement joins TRBV14 to TRBJ2-7, with D unresolved. Germline V gene lookup returns CDR1 SGHDN and CDR2 FVKESK. This CDR3 has 13 amino acids. The ends were cut back, 1 base at V and 4 bases at J, with 8 bases in the middle. CDR3 in amino acids: CASSQVGIYEQYF. DNA for the CDR3: TGTGCCAGCAGCCAAGTAGGGATTTACGAGCAGTACTTC.

This clonotype showed up many times. The chain joins TRBV20-1 to TRBJ2-5; 10 bases agree with TRBD1. Germline CDR1 is DFQATT and CDR2 is SNEGSKA (reference sequence). The ends lost 3 bases at V and 5 bases at J; junction bases unmatched: 6. The CDR3 has 14 amino acids. CDR3 in amino acids: CSARLGQGRETQYF. Here the CDR3 DNA reads TGCAGTGCTAGGTTGGGACAGGGGAGGGAGACCCAGTACTTC.

The genes are TRBV5-5 and TRBJ1-6, with D perhaps matching TRBD1 (6 bases). This CDR3 contains 15 residues. From germline, CDR1 is SGHKS and CDR2 YYEKEE (reference sequence). With 4 bases removed from V and 10 bases from J, the gap between germline ends came to 18 bases. CDR3 protein: CASSLGGGRISPLHF. For the CDR3, the DNA is TGTGCCAGCAGCCTGGGGGGGGGGCGCATCTCACCCCTCCACTTT.

The J gene is TRBJ1-3, the V gene TRBV6-1; no firm D call. V dropped 4 bases and J dropped 5 bases, with 9 bases sitting between them. CDR1 MNHNS and CDR2 SASEGT come from the germline V gene. CDR3 length: 13 residues. CDR3 region: CASSARTRNTIYF. For the CDR3, the DNA is TGTGCCAGCAGTGCGCGGACGCGAAACACCATATATTTT.

As to this clonotype: One base away lies a much larger clone, so this may be a sequencing read error. The chain couples TRBV30 to TRBJ1-1; D ambiguous. CDR3 length equals 15 residues. Germline lookup yields CDR1 GTSNPN and CDR2 SVGIG (reference sequence). The CDR3 spells CAWSVRRPPNTKAFF. The CDR3 DNA is TGTGCCTGGAGTGTACGTAGGCCGCCGAACACTAAAGCTTTCTTT.

This clonotype was found many times. The chain carries TRBV11-3 and TRBJ2-3, with D uncertain. Trimming took off 1 base at V and 0 bases at J, with 5 bases between the two ends. This CDR3 region has 14 residues. Germline CDR1 reads SGHNT; CDR2 reads YENEEA. As DNA, the CDR3 is TGTGCCAGCAGCTTAGGCAAGAGCACAGATACGCAGTATTTT. This encodes CASSLGKSTDTQYF.

Concerning this clonotype itself: One end of the junction fails to match germline, which may point to a read error. The rearrangement links TRBV6-1 to TRBJ1-1; no definite D call. This CDR3 is built from 13 residues. Per germline, CDR1 MNHNS and CDR2 SASEGT. The CDR3 reads CASSEAENTEASF. The CDR3 nucleotides are TGTGCCAGCAGTGAAGCAGAGAACACTGAAGCTTCCTTT.

As for this clonotype: A read error may be the cause here, since a much bigger clone is one base away. The rearrangement joins TRBV20-1 to TRBJ2-7; no clear D gene. The ends were cut back, 6 bases at V and 6 bases at J, with 12 bases in the middle. The CDR3 is 11 amino acids. CDR1 is DFQATT and CDR2 is SNEGSKA in the germline V gene (reference sequence). This CDR3 reads CSALNGCEQYF. The CDR3 DNA is TGCAGTGCCTTGAATGGCTGCGAGCAGTACTTC.

This clonotype was counted ten times or more. The J gene is TRBJ2-7, the V gene TRBV28, with 8 nucleotides matching TRBD2. The CDR3 spans 15 residues. Unmatched junction bases numbered 8, after V lost 6 bases and J lost 1 base. Germline-derived CDR1 and CDR2 are MDHEN and SYDVKM. DNA of the CDR3: TGTGCCAGCAGCGGCGTGGGGACTAGATCCTACGAGCAGTACTTC. Translating it yields CASSGVGTRSYEQYF.

This clonotype was seen repeatedly, ten times or more. This chain joins TRBV20-1 and TRBJ1-6; perhaps TRBD1 as D (5 bases). Germline CDR1 reads DFQATT; CDR2 reads SNEGSKA (reference sequence). This CDR3 has 16 residues. V was pared by 1 base and J by 1 base, with 11 bases between. The CDR3 sequence: CSARGRDRSYNSPLHF. The CDR3 DNA is TGCAGTGCTAGAGGACGGGACCGGTCCTATAATTCACCCCTCCACTTT.

This clonotype was detected ten times or more. V usage is TRBV6-5 and J usage is TRBJ2-1; 14 nucleotides match TRBD2. Germline assignment: CDR1 MNHEY and CDR2 SVGAGI. The J segment lost 9 bases and the V segment lost 0 bases, leaving 1 base of the junction unmatched. The CDR3 consists of 15 residues. CDR3 in amino acids: CASSYSGTSGSEQFF. In DNA, the CDR3 is TGTGCCAGCAGTTACTCGGGGACTAGCGGGAGTGAGCAGTTCTTC.

Regarding this clonotype: One end of the junction varies from germline; a read error may be responsible. V gene TRBV19 combines with J gene TRBJ2-6, with D possibly called TRBD1 or TRBD2 (5 bases each). Germline CDR1 reads LNHDA; CDR2 reads SQIVND (reference sequence). The CDR3 has 19 residues. In nucleotides, the CDR3 is TGTGCCAGTAGTATAGTTGGGTCCGGGAAAACCCCTGGGGCCAACGCCCTGACTTTC. This gives the protein CASSIVGSGKTPGANALTF. Based on the CDR3 plus reference TRBV19 and TRBJ2-6, the full variable domain is DGGITQSPKYLFRKEGQNVTLSCEQNLNHDAMYWYRQDPGQGLRLIYYSQIVNDFQKGDIAEGYSVSREKKESFPLTVTSAQKNPTAFYLCASSIVGSGKTPGANALTFGAGSRLTVL.

This clonotype was observed at least ten times. The CDR3 is CASSLGSANQYF. In DNA, the CDR3 is TGTGCCAGCAGTTTAGGGAGCGCAAATCAGTACTTC. This chain uses TRBV12-3 or TRBV12-4 with TRBJ2-4; D is unclear. With 1 base removed from V and 12 bases from J, the gap between germline ends came to 10 bases. CDR3 length: 12 amino acids.

Ten or more counts support this clonotype. The chain has TRBV7-2 and TRBJ2-1; TRBD2 aligns across 9 bases. Germline trimming cut 3 bases from V and 9 bases from J; bases unmatched to any gene: 15. Per the germline V gene, CDR1 is SGHTA and CDR2 is FQGNSA. This CDR3 region has 17 residues. As DNA, the CDR3 is TGTGCCAGCAGCTTTTCCACCTTAGCGGGGGCTTATCGTGAGCAGTTCTTC. It is translated as CASSFSTLAGAYREQFF.

This clonotype came up many times. The rearrangement uses TRBV27 and TRBJ1-1; D is uncertain. V was shortened by 3 bases and J by 5 bases, with 19 bases between the two germline ends. Germline CDR1 reads MNHEY; CDR2 reads SMNVEV (reference sequence). The CDR3 length is 16 residues. This chain's CDR3 is CASSLKVRRGRTEAFF. The CDR3 DNA sequence: TGTGCCAGCAGTTTGAAAGTACGCCGGGGTCGGACTGAAGCTTTCTTT.

This clonotype was picked up many times. The chain recombines TRBV7-2 with TRBJ2-3; TRBD2 agrees at 7 bases. The V segment lost 5 bases and the J segment 8 bases; nucleotides outside the gene matches: 4. The CDR3 is 12 residues long. Germline V gene lookup returns CDR1 SGHTA and CDR2 FQGNSA. CDR3 sequence: CASSPPSGTQYF. The CDR3 coding sequence is TGTGCCAGCAGCCCACCTAGCGGTACGCAGTATTTT.